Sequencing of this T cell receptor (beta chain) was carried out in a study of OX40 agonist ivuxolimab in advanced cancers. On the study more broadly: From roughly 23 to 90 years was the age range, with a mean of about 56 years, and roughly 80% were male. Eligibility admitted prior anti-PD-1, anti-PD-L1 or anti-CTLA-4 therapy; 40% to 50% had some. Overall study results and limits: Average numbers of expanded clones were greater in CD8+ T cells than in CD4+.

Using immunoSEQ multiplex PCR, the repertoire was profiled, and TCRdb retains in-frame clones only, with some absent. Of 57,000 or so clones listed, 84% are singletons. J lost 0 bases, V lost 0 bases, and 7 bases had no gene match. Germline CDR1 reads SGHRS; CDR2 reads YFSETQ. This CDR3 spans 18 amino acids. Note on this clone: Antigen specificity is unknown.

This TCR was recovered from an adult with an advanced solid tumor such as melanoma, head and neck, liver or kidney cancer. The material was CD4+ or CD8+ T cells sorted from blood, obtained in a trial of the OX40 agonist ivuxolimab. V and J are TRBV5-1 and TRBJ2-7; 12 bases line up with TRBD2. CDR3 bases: TGCGCCAGCAGCTTGGTACTAGCGGGAGGATCCAGCTCCTACGAGCAGTACTTC. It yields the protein CASSLVLAGGSSSYEQYF.